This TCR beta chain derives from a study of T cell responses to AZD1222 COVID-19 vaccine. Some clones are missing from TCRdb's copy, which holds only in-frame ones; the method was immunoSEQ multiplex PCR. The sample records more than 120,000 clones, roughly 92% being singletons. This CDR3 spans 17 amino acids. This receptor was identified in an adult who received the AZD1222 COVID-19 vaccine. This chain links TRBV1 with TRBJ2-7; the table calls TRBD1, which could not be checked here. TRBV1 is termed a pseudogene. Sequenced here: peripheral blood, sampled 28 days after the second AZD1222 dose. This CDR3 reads CTSSQKYRDRIPYEQYV. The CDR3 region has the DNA TGCACCAGCAGCCAAAAATATCGGGACAGGATCCCCTACGAGCAGTACGTC.